The sequence of this T cell receptor beta chain was determined in a study of shared clonotypes between healthy human individuals. With 1 base removed from V and 3 bases from J, the gap between germline ends came to 8 bases. Germline V gene data show CDR1 as SGHNT and CDR2 as YYREEE (reference sequence). The CDR3 spans 14 residues. TCRdb's table, derived via immunoSEQ multiplex PCR, lists solely in-frame clones and lacks some. The sample has fewer than 1.6 million clones, approximately 98.5% seen once; the top ten hold 0.36%. Sequenced input: naive CD4+ T cells sorted from blood. Sample subset: CD45RA+ positively selected. The receptor was derived from a man aged 25 to 40 in good health. V and J are TRBV5-4 and TRBJ2-1; maybe TRBD2 (5 bases). The DNA for the CDR3 is TGTGCCAGCAGCTTGAGGGCGGGCTACAATGAGCAGTTCTTC. Residues: CASSLRAGYNEQFF.